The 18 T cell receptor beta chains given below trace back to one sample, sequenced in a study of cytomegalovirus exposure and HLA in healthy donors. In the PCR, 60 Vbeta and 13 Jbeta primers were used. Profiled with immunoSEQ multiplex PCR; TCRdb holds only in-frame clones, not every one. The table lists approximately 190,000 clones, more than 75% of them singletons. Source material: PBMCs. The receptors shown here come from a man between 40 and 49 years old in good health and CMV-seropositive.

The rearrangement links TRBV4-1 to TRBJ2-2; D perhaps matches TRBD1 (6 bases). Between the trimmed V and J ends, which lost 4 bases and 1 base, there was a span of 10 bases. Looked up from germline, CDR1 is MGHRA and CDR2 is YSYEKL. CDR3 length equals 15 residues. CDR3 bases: TGCGCCAGCAGCCCCCCGGGACAGAACACCGGGGAGCTGTTTTTT. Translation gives CASSPPGQNTGELFF.

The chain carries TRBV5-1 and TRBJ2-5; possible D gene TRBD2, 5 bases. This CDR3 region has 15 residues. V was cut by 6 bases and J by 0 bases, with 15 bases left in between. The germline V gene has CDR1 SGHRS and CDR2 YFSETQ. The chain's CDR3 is CASTPGGGYQETQYF. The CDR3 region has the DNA TGCGCCAGCACCCCCGGCGGCGGGTACCAAGAGACCCAGTACTTC. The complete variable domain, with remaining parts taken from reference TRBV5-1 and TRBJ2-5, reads KAGVTQTPRYLIKTRGQQVTLSCSPISGHRSVSWYQQTPGQGLQFLFEYFSETQRNKGNFPGRFSGRQFSNSRSEMNVSTLELGDSALYLCASTPGGGYQETQYFGPGTRLLVL.

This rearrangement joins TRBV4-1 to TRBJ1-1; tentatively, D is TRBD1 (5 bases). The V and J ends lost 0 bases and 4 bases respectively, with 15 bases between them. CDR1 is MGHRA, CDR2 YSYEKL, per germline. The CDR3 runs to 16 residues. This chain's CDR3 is CASSQDLEMGGTEAFF. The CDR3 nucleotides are TGCGCCAGCAGCCAAGATCTCGAAATGGGGGGCACTGAAGCTTTCTTT.

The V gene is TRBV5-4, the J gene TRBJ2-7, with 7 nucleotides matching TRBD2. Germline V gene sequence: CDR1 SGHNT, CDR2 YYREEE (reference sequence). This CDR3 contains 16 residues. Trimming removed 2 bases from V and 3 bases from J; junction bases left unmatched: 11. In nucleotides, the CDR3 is TGTGCCAGCAGCTTTGACCCCAACGGCGGGGGCTACGAGCAGTACTTC. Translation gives CASSFDPNGGGYEQYF. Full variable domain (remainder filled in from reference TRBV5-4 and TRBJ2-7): ETGVTQSPTHLIKTRGQQVTLRCSSQSGHNTVSWYQQALGQGPQFIFQYYREEENGRGNFPPRFSGLQFPNYSSELNVNALELDDSALYLCASSFDPNGGGYEQYFGPGTRLTVT.

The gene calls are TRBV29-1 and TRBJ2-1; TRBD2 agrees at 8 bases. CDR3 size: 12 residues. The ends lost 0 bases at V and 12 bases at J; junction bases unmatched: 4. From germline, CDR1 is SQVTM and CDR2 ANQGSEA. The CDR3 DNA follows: TGCAGCGTTGAAGATAGCGGGGAGGGGCAGTTCTTC. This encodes CSVEDSGEGQFF.

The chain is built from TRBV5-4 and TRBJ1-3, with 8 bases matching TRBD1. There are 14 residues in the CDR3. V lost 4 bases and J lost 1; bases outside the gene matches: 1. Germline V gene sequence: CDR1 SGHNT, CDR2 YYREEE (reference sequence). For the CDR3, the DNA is TGTGCCAGCAGCCGACAGGGGTCTGGAAACACCATATATTTT. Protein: CASSRQGSGNTIYF.

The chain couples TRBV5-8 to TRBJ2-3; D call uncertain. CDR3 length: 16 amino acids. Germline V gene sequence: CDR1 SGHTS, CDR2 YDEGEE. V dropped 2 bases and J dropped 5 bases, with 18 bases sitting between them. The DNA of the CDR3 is TGTGCCAGCAGCTTTCGGCGGAGCCCTGGCGGAGATACGCAGTATTTT. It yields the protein CASSFRRSPGGDTQYF.

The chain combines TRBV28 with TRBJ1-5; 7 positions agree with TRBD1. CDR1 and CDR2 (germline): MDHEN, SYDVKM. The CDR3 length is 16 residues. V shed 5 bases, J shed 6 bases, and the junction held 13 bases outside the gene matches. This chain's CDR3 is CASSLTRDRAGQPQHF. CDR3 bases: TGTGCCAGCAGTCTAACAAGAGACAGGGCTGGTCAGCCCCAGCATTTT.

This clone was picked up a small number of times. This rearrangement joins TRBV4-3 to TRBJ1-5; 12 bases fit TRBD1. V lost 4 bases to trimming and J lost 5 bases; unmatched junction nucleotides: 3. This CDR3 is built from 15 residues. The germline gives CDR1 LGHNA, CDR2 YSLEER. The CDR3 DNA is TGCGCCAGCAGCCCCGGGACAGGGGGCGATCAGCCCCAGCATTTT. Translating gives CASSPGTGGDQPQHF.

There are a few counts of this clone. The CDR3: CASSPTSGPNTGELFF. The CDR3 nucleotides read TGTGCCAGCAGCCCCACTAGCGGCCCGAACACCGGGGAGCTGTTTTTT. This chain joins TRBV7-9 and TRBJ2-2, with 8 nucleotides matching TRBD2. The CDR3 covers 16 residues. Germline values: CDR1 SEHNR, CDR2 FQNEAQ (reference sequence). Trimming cost V 5 bases and J 0 bases; bases outside gene matches: 5.

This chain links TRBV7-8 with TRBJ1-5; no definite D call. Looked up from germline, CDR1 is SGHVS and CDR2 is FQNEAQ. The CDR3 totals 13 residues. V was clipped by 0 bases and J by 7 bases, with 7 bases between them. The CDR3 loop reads CASSLATNQPQHF. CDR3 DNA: TGTGCCAGCAGCTTAGCGACAAACCAGCCCCAGCATTTT.

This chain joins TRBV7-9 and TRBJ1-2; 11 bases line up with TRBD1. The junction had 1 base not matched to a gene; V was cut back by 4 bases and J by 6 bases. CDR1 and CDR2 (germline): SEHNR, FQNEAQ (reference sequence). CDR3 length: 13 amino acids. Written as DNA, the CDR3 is TGTGCCAGCAGCTGGGGACAGGGGGATGGCTACACCTTC. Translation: CASSWGQGDGYTF.

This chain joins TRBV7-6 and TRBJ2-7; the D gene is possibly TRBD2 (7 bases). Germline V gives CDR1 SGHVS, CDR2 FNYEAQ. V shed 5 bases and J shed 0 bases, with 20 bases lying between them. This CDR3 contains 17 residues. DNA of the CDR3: TGTGCCAGCAGCCCACACCCCGACAGGACTAGCTCCTACGAGCAGTACTTC. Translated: CASSPHPDRTSSYEQYF.

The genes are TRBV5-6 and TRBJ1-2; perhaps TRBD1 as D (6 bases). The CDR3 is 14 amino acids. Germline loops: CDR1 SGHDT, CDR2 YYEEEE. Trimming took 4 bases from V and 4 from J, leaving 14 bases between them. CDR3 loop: CASSPGQGAYGYTF. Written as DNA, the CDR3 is TGTGCCAGCAGCCCGGGACAAGGGGCCTATGGCTACACCTTC.

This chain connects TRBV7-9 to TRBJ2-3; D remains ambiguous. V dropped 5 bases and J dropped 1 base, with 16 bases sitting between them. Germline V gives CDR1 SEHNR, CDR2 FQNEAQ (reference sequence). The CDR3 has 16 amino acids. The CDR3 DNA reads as TGTGCCAGCAGCCGGAGCCAGTCCATAGGCACAGATACGCAGTATTTT. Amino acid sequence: CASSRSQSIGTDTQYF.

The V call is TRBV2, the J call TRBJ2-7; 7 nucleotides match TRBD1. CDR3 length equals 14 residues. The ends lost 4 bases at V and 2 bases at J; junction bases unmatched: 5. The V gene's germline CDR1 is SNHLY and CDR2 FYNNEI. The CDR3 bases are TGTGCCAGCAGTGGGACAGGTAACGCCTACGAGCAGTACTTC. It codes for CASSGTGNAYEQYF.

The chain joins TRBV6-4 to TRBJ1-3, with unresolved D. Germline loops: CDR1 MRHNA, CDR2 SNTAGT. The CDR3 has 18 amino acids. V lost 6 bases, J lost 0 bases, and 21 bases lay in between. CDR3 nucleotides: TGTGCCAGCAGCATCCCCTCGGTGCAGGTCCTCTCTGGAAACACCATATATTTT. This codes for CASSIPSVQVLSGNTIYF.

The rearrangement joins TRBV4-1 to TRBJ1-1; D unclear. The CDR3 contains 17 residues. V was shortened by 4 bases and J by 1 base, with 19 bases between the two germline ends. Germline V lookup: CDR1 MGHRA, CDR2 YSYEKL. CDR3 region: CASSPTWSPRKNTEAFF. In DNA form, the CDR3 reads TGCGCCAGCAGCCCCACCTGGTCCCCGAGGAAGAACACTGAAGCTTTCTTT.